Detailed here is one T cell receptor beta chain. Germline lookup yields CDR1 LNHDA and CDR2 SQIVND (reference sequence). V was cut by 2 bases and J by 6 bases, with 17 bases left in between. The CDR3 consists of 15 residues. This record comes from a study of T cell changes during pregnancy in multiple sclerosis. Only in-frame clones appear in the TCRdb table, and some are missing; sequencing was by immunoSEQ multiplex PCR. The data contain about 89,000 clones, approximately 94% of them seen just once; the ten biggest clones take up approximately 0.84%. The chain is built from TRBV19 and TRBJ2-7, with D unresolved. This specimen was peripheral blood, taken in the third trimester of pregnancy. This receptor was taken from a female donor with multiple sclerosis, enrolled in a pregnancy study. CDR3 sequence reads: CASSIRVQLGSEQYF. The CDR3 bases are TGTGCCAGTAGTATAAGAGTCCAACTGGGCTCCGAGCAGTACTTC.